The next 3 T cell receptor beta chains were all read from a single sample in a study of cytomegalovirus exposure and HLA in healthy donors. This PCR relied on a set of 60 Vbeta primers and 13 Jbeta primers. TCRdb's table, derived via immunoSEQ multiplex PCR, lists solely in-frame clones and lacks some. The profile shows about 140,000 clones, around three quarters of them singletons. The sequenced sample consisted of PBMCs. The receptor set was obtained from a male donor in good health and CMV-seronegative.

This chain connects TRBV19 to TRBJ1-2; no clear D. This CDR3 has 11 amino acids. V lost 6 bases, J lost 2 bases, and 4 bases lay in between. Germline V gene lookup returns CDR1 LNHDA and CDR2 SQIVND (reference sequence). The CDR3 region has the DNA TGTGCCAGTAGCTTAAACTATGGCTACACCTTC. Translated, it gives CASSLNYGYTF.

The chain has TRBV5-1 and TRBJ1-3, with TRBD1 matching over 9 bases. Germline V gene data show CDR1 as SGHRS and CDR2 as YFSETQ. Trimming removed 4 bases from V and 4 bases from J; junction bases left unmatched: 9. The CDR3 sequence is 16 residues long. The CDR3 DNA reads TGCGCCAGCAGCCTAGGGACAGGGTATTCGGGAAACACCATATATTTT. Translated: CASSLGTGYSGNTIYF.

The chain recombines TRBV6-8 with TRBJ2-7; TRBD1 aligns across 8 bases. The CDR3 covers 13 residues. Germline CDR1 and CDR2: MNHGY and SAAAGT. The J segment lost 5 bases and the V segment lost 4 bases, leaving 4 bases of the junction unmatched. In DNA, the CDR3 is TGTGCCAGCAGTTTCGGACAGGGCCACGAGCAGTACTTC. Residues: CASSFGQGHEQYF.